A selection of T cell receptor beta chains follows, all from one sample in a study of Ad26.COV2.S vaccination and SARS-CoV-2 variants. Assay used: immunoSEQ multiplex PCR; TCRdb lists only in-frame clones, some missing. This table holds some 250,000 clones, over 75% found once. Sequencing was performed on peripheral blood, taken in a trial of Ad26.COV2.S vaccine versus placebo. These receptor sequences come from a person between 18 and 65 years old who received the Ad26.COV2.S COVID-19 vaccine or a placebo. CDR3s include the opening cysteine and the closing phenylalanine or tryptophan. The order of the fields is J gene, D gene, clone size, V gene, CDR3 DNA, CDR3 protein. A D gene is named only where the DNA matches it firmly. Expanded clones get a size class; other rows say once, few or many, or leave the size out.

TRBJ2-7 . . TRBV7-9 TGTGCCAGCAGCCAATTGGGGGGACCCTACGAGCAGTACTTC CASSQLGGPYEQYF
TRBJ2-7 . . TRBV5-6 TGTGCCAGCAGCGGACGGGACTCCTCCTACGAGCAGTACTTC CASSGRDSSYEQYF
TRBJ2-1 TRBD2 . TRBV3-1/TRBV3-2 TGTGCCAGCAGCCAAGACCCCGGGACTAGCGTATATAATGAGCAGTTCTTC CASSQDPGTSVYNEQFF
TRBJ2-1 TRBD2 . TRBV7-2 TGTGCCAGCAGACGGGGGGGCAGTAATAATGAGCAGTTCTTC CASRRGGSNNEQFF
TRBJ1-5 . few TRBV3-1/TRBV3-2 TGTGCCAGCAGCCTTGGGGAGGGGAGGCAGCCCCAGCATTTT CASSLGEGRQPQHF
TRBJ2-1 TRBD2 . TRBV7-8 TGTGCCAGCAGCTCCCACCTTTGGGCGGGGGGGAACAATGAGCAGTTCTTC CASSSHLWAGGNNEQFF
TRBJ2-7 . . TRBV3-1/TRBV3-2 TGTGCCAGCAGCCAACCCTCGACTCAGACCTATTTCTACGAGCAGTACTTC CASSQPSTQTYFYEQYF
TRBJ1-1 . few TRBV6-5 TGTGCCAGCACCCCCCCCCAGGGGACTGAAGCTTTCTTT CASTPPQGTEAFF
TRBJ2-4 . . TRBV28 TGTGCCAGCAGTTTTGTTATAGCCAAAAACATTCAGTACTTC CASSFVIAKNIQYF
TRBJ2-7 . . TRBV14 TGTGCCAGCAGCCAAGGGGGGCCGGGGAAAAAAGGGACCTACGAGCAGTACTTC CASSQGGPGKKGTYEQYF
TRBJ2-7 . . TRBV5-4 TGTGCCAGCAGCACCAGGGGGGGCCGGGAGCAGTACTTC CASSTRGGREQYF
TRBJ1-4 . . TRBV7-8 TGTGCCAGCAGCTTAGAGACAGTCGGTAGTGAAAAACTGTTTTTT CASSLETVGSEKLFF
TRBJ2-1 TRBD2 . TRBV7-2 TGTGCCAGCAGCACAACCCTGGGGACTATAAATGAGCAGTTCTTC CASSTTLGTINEQFF
TRBJ1-5 . . TRBV3-1/TRBV3-2 TGTGCCAGCAGCCAAATGGGGTTTAGCAATCAGCCCCAGCATTTT CASSQMGFSNQPQHF
TRBJ1-6 . . TRBV30 TGTGCCTGGAGTGACAGACAGATTTATAATTCACCCCTCCACTTT CAWSDRQIYNSPLHF
TRBJ1-2 . . TRBV29-1 TGCAGCGTTGCGCAGTCGGGGGGCTACACCTTC CSVAQSGGYTF
TRBJ2-2 . . TRBV19 TGTGCCAGTAGTATGGTACAGATTAACACCGGGGAGCTGTTTTTT CASSMVQINTGELFF
TRBJ2-1 . . TRBV19 TGTGCCAGTAGTATACTCGAGACTACGACGAACAATGAGCAGTTCTTC CASSILETTTNNEQFF
TRBJ2-7 . . TRBV6-5 TGTGCCAGCAGTCCCGGATACGCCCGGGTGGGCGAGCAGTACTTC CASSPGYARVGEQYF
TRBJ1-4 . . TRBV5-5 TGTGCCAGCAGCTTGGCCTGGGGGCTTAATGAAAAACTGTTTTTT CASSLAWGLNEKLFF
TRBJ2-3 . . TRBV4-1 TGCGCCAGCAGCCAAGCCCCAGTGGGGGCCCGCACAGATACGCAGTATTTT CASSQAPVGARTDTQYF
TRBJ2-7 TRBD1 . TRBV15 TGTGCCACCAGCAGAGTCACCGGGACAGGGGCCTACGAGCAGTACTTC CATSRVTGTGAYEQYF
TRBJ2-3 TRBD1 . TRBV10-3 TGTGCCATCAGGAGGGACAGGGGGCAAAGCACAGATACGCAGTATTTT CAIRRDRGQSTDTQYF
TRBJ2-3 TRBD2 . TRBV15 TGTGCCACCAGGGGCCTGACAAGCGGGGCTTACACAGATACGCAGTATTTT CATRGLTSGAYTDTQYF
TRBJ2-7 . . TRBV6-2/TRBV6-3 TGTGCCAGCAGTCACACAGGTGCCTCCTACGAGCAGTACTTC CASSHTGASYEQYF
TRBJ1-1 . . TRBV2 TGTGCCAGCAGTCGAGGACAGTCGAACACTGAAGCTTTCTTT CASSRGQSNTEAFF
TRBJ2-5 TRBD2 . TRBV7-2 TGTGCCAGCAGCTTGACTAGCGGGAGCCATGAGACCCAGTACTTC CASSLTSGSHETQYF
TRBJ2-1 TRBD2 . TRBV9 TGTGCCAGCGGGAGCGGGAGGGCCTACAATGAGCAGTTCTTC CASGSGRAYNEQFF
TRBJ2-3 TRBD2 . TRBV7-2 TGTGCCAGCAGCTCGGGACTAGCGGGAGTGTGGAGTCATACAGATACGCAGTATTTT CASSSGLAGVWSHTDTQYF
TRBJ2-7 . . TRBV30 TGTGCCTGGACCCGGGCACAATTCCACGAGCAGTACTTC CAWTRAQFHEQYF
TRBJ2-1 . . TRBV18 TGTGCCAGCTCCCGTCGCCCGGGGAGTGAGCAGTTCTTC CASSRRPGSEQFF
TRBJ1-3 . once TRBV30 TGTGGGTCGGACGTACACTCTGGAAACACCATATATTTT CGSDVHSGNTIYF
TRBJ2-5 . . TRBV14 TGTGCCAGCAGCCAAATTGGTACGGGGAGGCGGGAGACCCAGTACTTC CASSQIGTGRRETQYF
TRBJ1-2 TRBD1 once TRBV6-5 TGTGCCAGCAGGGATACAGGGGTGGGGGGCTACACCTTC CASRDTGVGGYTF
TRBJ2-6 . . TRBV21-1 TGTGCCAGCAGCAAAGGGAGACGCTCTGGGGCCAACGTCCTGACTTTC CASSKGRRSGANVLTF
TRBJ1-2 TRBD1 . TRBV6-5 TGTGCCAGCAGTTATCGACAGGGGTCCGGAGTTGGCTACACCTTC CASSYRQGSGVGYTF
TRBJ1-5 . . TRBV6-5 TGTGCCAGCAGTCTACAGGGAACAAGCAATCAGCCCCAGCATTTT CASSLQGTSNQPQHF
TRBJ2-1 . . TRBV12-2 TGTGCAAGTCGCTTCTCTGACAGGGACCCCCACAATGAGCAGTTCTTC CASRFSDRDPHNEQFF
TRBJ2-3 . . TRBV3-1/TRBV3-2 TGTGCCAGCAGCAAGGGAGCGGCGGCAGATACGCAGTATTTT CASSKGAAADTQYF
TRBJ2-1 TRBD1 . TRBV6-6 TGTGCCAGCAGTTACACCTCACAGGGGGGATACAATGAGCAGTTCTTC CASSYTSQGGYNEQFF
TRBJ2-1 . . TRBV28 TGTGCCAGCAGTTTAGGGACAAACAATGAGCAGTTCTTC CASSLGTNNEQFF